This paragraph covers one TCR beta chain sequence. Its matching antigen is unknown. The table came from immunoSEQ multiplex PCR; TCRdb's copy has only in-frame clones and leaves some out. The table records some 95,000 clones, approximately 86% of them present only once. V was trimmed by 1 base and J by 0 bases, leaving 19 bases between them. The CDR3 extends over 18 amino acids. Germline V CDR1 and CDR2: MGHRA, YSYEKL. The sample belongs to a study of OX40 agonist ivuxolimab in advanced cancers. In the study overall: Three patients had partial responses: one hepatocellular carcinoma, two cutaneous melanoma. Findings and caveats of the study: Expanded clones were, on average, more numerous in CD8+ T cells than in CD4+.

The sequence was obtained from an adult with an advanced solid tumor such as melanoma, head and neck, liver or kidney cancer. The chain uses TRBV4-1 and TRBJ2-7; no clear D gene. This specimen was CD4+ or CD8+ T cells sorted from blood, taken in a trial of the OX40 agonist ivuxolimab. The CDR3 DNA reads as TGCGCCAGCAGCCAAGGGGTGCTCCGGCGGTTCAACTCCTACGAGCAGTACTTC. Its translation: CASSQGVLRRFNSYEQYF.